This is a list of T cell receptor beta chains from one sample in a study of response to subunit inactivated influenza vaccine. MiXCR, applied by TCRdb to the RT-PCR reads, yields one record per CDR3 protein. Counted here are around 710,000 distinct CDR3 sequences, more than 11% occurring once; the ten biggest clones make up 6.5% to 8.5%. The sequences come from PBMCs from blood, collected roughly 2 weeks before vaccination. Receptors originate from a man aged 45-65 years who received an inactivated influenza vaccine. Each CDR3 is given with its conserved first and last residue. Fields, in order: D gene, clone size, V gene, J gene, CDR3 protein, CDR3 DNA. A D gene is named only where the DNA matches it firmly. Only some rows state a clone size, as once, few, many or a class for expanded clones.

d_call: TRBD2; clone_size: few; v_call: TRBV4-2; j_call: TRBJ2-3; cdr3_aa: CASSQEKGLPPSFSPNTDTQYF; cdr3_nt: TGTGCCAGCAGCCAAGAAAAGGGACTACCCCCCTCGTTTTCACCGAACACAGATACGCAGTATTTT
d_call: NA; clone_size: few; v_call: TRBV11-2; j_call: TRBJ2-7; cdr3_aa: CASSLSTGQPYEQYF; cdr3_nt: TGTGCCAGCAGCTTATCGACGGGACAACCCTACGAGCAGTACTTC
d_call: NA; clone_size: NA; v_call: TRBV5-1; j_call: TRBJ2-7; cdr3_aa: CASSLVRDKGYEQYF; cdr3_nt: TGCGCCAGCAGCTTGGTCCGGGACAAAGGCTACGAGCAGTACTTC
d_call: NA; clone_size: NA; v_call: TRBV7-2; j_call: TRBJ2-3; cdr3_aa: CASSFNRVTDTQYF; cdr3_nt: TGTGCCAGCAGCTTCAACAGGGTAACAGATACGCAGTATTTT
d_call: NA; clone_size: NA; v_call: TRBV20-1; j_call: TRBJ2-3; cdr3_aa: CSASRDSGGDTQYF; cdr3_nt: TGCAGTGCTAGCCGCGATAGCGGTGGGGATACGCAGTATTTT
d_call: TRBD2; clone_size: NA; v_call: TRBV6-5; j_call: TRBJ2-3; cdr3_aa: CASSWTSGSLTQYF; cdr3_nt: TGTGCCAGCAGTTGGACTAGCGGGAGCTTGACGCAGTATTTT
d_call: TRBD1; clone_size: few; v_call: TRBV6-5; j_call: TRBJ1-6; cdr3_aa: CASSYLGQSLHF; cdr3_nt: TGTGCCAGCAGTTACTTGGGACAGAGCTTACACTTT
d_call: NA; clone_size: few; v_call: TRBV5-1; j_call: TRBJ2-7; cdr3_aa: CASSLALGGGSYEQYF; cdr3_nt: TGCGCCAGCAGCTTGGCCCTCGGGGGAGGTTCCTACGAGCAGTACTTC
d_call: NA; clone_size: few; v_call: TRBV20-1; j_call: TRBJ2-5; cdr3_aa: CSARVLDRETQYF; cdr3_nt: TGCAGTGCTAGAGTGTTAGATAGGGAGACCCAGTACTTC
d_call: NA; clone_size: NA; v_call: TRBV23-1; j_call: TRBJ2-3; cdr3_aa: CANTRRADTQYF; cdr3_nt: TGCGCCAACACCAGGCGCGCGGATACGCAGTATTTT
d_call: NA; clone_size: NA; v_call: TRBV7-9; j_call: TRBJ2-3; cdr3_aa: CASSLSGQSTDTQYF; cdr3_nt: TGTGCCAGCAGCTTATCTGGACAGAGCACAGATACGCAGTATTTT
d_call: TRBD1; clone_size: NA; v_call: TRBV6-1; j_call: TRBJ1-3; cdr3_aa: CASSGDRGLGNTIYF; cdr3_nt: TGTGCCAGCAGTGGGGACAGGGGGCTCGGAAACACCATATATTTT
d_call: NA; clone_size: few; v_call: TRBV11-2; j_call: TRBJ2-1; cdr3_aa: CASSLGGYASYNEQFF; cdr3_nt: TGTGCCAGCAGCTTAGGGGGTTACGCCTCCTACAATGAGCAGTTCTTC
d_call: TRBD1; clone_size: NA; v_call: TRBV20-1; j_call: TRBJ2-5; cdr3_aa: CSARGDRTQETQYF; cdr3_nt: TGCAGTGCTAGAGGGGACAGGACGCAGGAGACCCAGTACTTC
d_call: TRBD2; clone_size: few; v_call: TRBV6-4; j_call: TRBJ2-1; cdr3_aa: CASSGVAGGEQFF; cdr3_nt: TGTGCCAGCAGTGGGGTAGCGGGTGGTGAGCAGTTCTTC
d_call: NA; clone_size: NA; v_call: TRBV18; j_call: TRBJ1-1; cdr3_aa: CASSPARTVLEAFF; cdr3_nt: TGTGCCAGCTCACCAGCACGGACCGTTTTGGAAGCTTTCTTT
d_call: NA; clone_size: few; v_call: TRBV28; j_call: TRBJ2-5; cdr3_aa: CASSLLSGAETQYF; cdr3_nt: TGTGCCAGCAGTTTATTGTCAGGGGCTGAGACCCAGTACTTC
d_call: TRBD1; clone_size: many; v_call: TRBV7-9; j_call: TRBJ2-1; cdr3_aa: CASSPRTGAIYNEQFF; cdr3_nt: TGTGCCAGCAGCCCACGGACAGGGGCGATCTACAATGAGCAGTTCTTC
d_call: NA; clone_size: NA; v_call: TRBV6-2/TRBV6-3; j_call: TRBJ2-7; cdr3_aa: CASTRGTWEQYF; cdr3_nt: TGTGCCAGCACCCGGGGAACGTGGGAGCAGTACTTC
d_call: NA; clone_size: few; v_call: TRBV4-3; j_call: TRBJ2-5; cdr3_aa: CASSQDIARPQETQYF; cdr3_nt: TGCGCCAGCAGCCAAGATATCGCTCGCCCACAAGAGACCCAGTACTTC
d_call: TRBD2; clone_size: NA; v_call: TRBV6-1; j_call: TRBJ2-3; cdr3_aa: CASSAGLAGADTQYF; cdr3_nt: TGTGCCAGCAGTGCCGGACTAGCGGGAGCAGATACGCAGTATTTT
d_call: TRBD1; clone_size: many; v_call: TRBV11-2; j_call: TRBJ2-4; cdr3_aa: CASSLTDRVAKNIQYF; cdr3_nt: TGTGCCAGCAGCTTAACGGACAGGGTGGCCAAAAACATTCAGTACTTC
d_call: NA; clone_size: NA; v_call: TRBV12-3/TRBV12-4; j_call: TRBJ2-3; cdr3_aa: CAFSLAPASATSTDTQYF; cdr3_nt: TGTGCCTTCAGTTTAGCGCCTGCTAGCGCAACTAGCACAGATACGCAGTATTTT
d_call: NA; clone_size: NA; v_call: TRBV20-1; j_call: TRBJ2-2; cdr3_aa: CSAWTFTGELFF; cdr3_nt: TGCAGTGCTTGGACATTCACCGGGGAGCTGTTTTTT